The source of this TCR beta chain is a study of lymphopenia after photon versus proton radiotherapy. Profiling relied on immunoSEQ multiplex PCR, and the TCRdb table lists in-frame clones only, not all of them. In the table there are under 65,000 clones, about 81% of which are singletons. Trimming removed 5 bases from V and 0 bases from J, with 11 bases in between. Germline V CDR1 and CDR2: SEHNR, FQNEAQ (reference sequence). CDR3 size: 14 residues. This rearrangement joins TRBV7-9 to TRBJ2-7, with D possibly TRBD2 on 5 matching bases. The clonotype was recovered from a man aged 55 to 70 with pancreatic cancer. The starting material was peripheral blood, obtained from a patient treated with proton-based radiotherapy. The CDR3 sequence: CASSPRGSSYEQYF. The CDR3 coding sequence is TGTGCCAGCAGCCCCCGCGGGTCCTCCTACGAGCAGTACTTC.